The 32 T cell receptor beta chains below all came from one sample that was sequenced in a study of T cell responses to AZD1222 COVID-19 vaccine. Only in-frame clones appear in the TCRdb table, and some are missing; sequencing was by immunoSEQ multiplex PCR. The sample contains about 110,000 clones, approximately 90% of which appear only once. The sample was peripheral blood, taken on day 0 of AZD1222 vaccination. All receptors derive from an adult in good health.

This clone was seen a handful of times. The chain carries TRBV7-9 and TRBJ2-2, with 7 bases that match TRBD2. Germline V gene lookup returns CDR1 SEHNR and CDR2 FQNEAQ (reference sequence). CDR3 length: 15 amino acids. The V and J ends lost 0 bases and 4 bases, in that order; junction bases with no gene match: 2. Written as DNA, the CDR3 is TGTGCCAGCAGCTTAGCGGGAGGGGTCACCGGGGAGCTGTTTTTT. Protein product: CASSLAGGVTGELFF.

V gene TRBV3-1 (or the pseudogene TRBV3-2) combines with J gene TRBJ2-2; no clear D. Per the germline V gene, CDR1 is LGHDT and CDR2 is YNNKEL (reference sequence). CDR3 length equals 13 residues. With 0 bases removed from V and 13 bases from J, the gap between germline ends came to 12 bases. The CDR3 spells CASSQDLGLGLFF. Here the CDR3 DNA reads TGTGCCAGCAGCCAAGATTTAGGGTTAGGGCTGTTTTTT.

This clone has just one count. V and J are TRBV5-1 and TRBJ1-2; D gene uncertain. Germline V gene sequence: CDR1 SGHRS, CDR2 YFSETQ. CDR3 length equals 12 residues. Trimming pared 7 bases from V and 7 bases from J, leaving 14 bases between. This chain's CDR3 is CASYDPVGGYTF. The CDR3 DNA is TGCGCCAGCTATGATCCCGTGGGTGGCTACACCTTC.

This clone was counted between two and nine times. The chain joins TRBV3-1 (or the pseudogene TRBV3-2) to TRBJ1-2; a possible D gene is TRBD1 (5 bases). The CDR3 loop spans 14 amino acids. Germline assignment: CDR1 LGHDT and CDR2 YNNKEL (reference sequence). Trimming left V 0 bases short and J 6 bases short, with 11 bases between. The CDR3 DNA sequence: TGTGCCAGCAGCCAAGATACAGGTCCAGATGGCTACACCTTC. Protein sequence: CASSQDTGPDGYTF.

The V call is TRBV7-6, the J call TRBJ2-2, with TRBD2 identical over 11 bases. The V gene's germline CDR1 is SGHVS and CDR2 FNYEAQ. V shed 5 bases and J 5 bases; nucleotides not matched to a gene: 7. CDR3 size: 16 residues. The CDR3 protein is CASSELAGVGTGELFF. The CDR3 DNA follows: TGTGCCAGCAGCGAACTAGCGGGAGTTGGAACCGGGGAGCTGTTTTTT.

The chain couples TRBV5-1 to TRBJ2-2; 13 nucleotides match TRBD2. CDR1 and CDR2 from the germline V gene are SGHRS and YFSETQ. With V trimmed by 1 base and J by 5 bases, 14 bases remained unmatched. The CDR3 is made up of 20 amino acids. The CDR3 DNA is TGCGCCAGCAGCTTGTTAGTCCCCACCAGGACTAGCGGGAGAACCGGGGAGCTGTTTTTT. Translating it yields CASSLLVPTRTSGRTGELFF.

This chain joins TRBV6-1 and TRBJ1-2, with D possibly being TRBD1 (6 bases). Germline V gives CDR1 MNHNS, CDR2 SASEGT. V lost 3 bases, J lost 1 base, and 12 bases lay in between. The CDR3 is 15 amino acids. The CDR3 sequence: CASSEAGADNYGYTF. CDR3 DNA: TGTGCCAGCAGTGAGGCAGGGGCCGATAACTATGGCTACACCTTC.

The chain has TRBV6-4 and TRBJ1-2; D remains ambiguous. Trimming removed 4 bases from V and 9 bases from J, with 15 bases in between. Germline assignment: CDR1 MRHNA and CDR2 SNTAGT. The CDR3 sequence is 13 residues long. The CDR3 DNA follows: TGTGCCAGCAGTGGAGGAGGCGGTGAGCGCTACACCTTC. Its protein product is CASSGGGGERYTF.

The chain carries TRBV27 and TRBJ2-2; TRBD2 agrees at 12 bases. The CDR3 totals 16 residues. Germline V CDR1 and CDR2: MNHEY, SMNVEV (reference sequence). Trimming took 5 bases from V and 1 from J; bases not matched to a gene: 2. CDR3 in amino acids: CASSKTSGGNTGELFF. The CDR3 DNA sequence: TGTGCCAGCAGTAAGACTAGCGGGGGGAACACCGGGGAGCTGTTTTTT.

The genes are TRBV28 and TRBJ1-2; 8 bases are a match to TRBD1. V was pared by 5 bases and J by 6 bases, with 8 bases of the junction left unmatched. CDR1 is MDHEN and CDR2 is SYDVKM in the germline V gene. The CDR3 loop spans 14 amino acids. The CDR3 bases are TGTGCCAGCAGTCAACCGGGACAGGACCATGGCTACACCTTC. Residues: CASSQPGQDHGYTF.

The chain links TRBV2 to TRBJ2-2; no firm D call. The CDR3 extends over 13 amino acids. The germline V gene has CDR1 SNHLY and CDR2 FYNNEI. Trimming took off 4 bases at V and 8 bases at J, with 11 bases between the two ends. The chain's CDR3 is CASSGAEAGELFF. The CDR3, as DNA: TGTGCCAGCAGTGGGGCCGAGGCGGGGGAGCTGTTTTTT.

The chain links TRBV11-2 to TRBJ1-1; 7 bases align to TRBD1. Germline V gene lookup returns CDR1 SGHAT and CDR2 FQNNGV. The CDR3 runs 15 residues. After removal of 1 base from V and 4 bases from J, the junction contained 6 bases not matched to a gene. CDR3 residues: CASSLVRGQGTEAFF. CDR3 nucleotide sequence: TGTGCCAGCAGCTTAGTGAGGGGGCAAGGCACTGAAGCTTTCTTT.

This chain joins TRBV7-8 and TRBJ2-7; 10 positions match TRBD2. The CDR3 has 15 residues. Trimming removed 1 base from V and 4 bases from J; junction bases left unmatched: 4. Looked up from germline, CDR1 is SGHVS and CDR2 is FQNEAQ. The CDR3 DNA reads as TGTGCCAGCAGCTTAGGAGCACTAGCGGGATACGAGCAGTACTTC. This codes for CASSLGALAGYEQYF.

V usage is TRBV6-5 and J usage is TRBJ2-7, with 7 bases aligning to TRBD1. The CDR3 sequence is 15 residues long. The germline CDR1 and CDR2 sequences are MNHEY and SVGAGI. The junction had 11 bases not matched to a gene; V was cut back by 2 bases and J by 7 bases. The CDR3 here is CASSYGTEGAREQYF. Here the CDR3 DNA reads TGTGCCAGCAGTTACGGGACAGAGGGGGCGAGGGAGCAGTACTTC.

V usage is TRBV6-2 or TRBV6-3 and J usage is TRBJ1-4; no reliable D call. V shed 2 bases and J shed 5 bases, with 12 bases lying between them. The CDR3 consists of 15 residues. Germline CDR1 is MNHEY and CDR2 is SVGEGT. DNA for the CDR3: TGTGCCAGCAGTTACCGGGGAGGTTTGAATGAAAAACTGTTTTTT. This codes for CASSYRGGLNEKLFF.

The genes are TRBV7-9 and TRBJ2-7, with TRBD2 matching 11 bases. Germline assignment: CDR1 SEHNR and CDR2 FQNEAQ (reference sequence). The CDR3 sequence is 15 residues long. The V gene end was trimmed by 4 bases and the J gene end by 0 bases; junction bases not matched to a gene: 2. The CDR3 loop is CASSYTSGGSYEQYF. The CDR3 nucleotides read TGTGCCAGCAGCTACACTAGCGGGGGCTCCTACGAGCAGTACTTC.

CDR3 sequence (DNA): TGTGCCAGCAGCTTGGCCAGGGGGGGCCCTCCGTCTGGGGCCAACGTCCTGACTTTC. Translating gives CASSLARGGPPSGANVLTF. The chain links TRBV5-6 to TRBJ2-6; the D gene could be TRBD1 or TRBD2 (7 bases each). The CDR3 has 19 residues. Trimming took 0 bases from V and 1 from J, leaving 17 bases between them. Germline V CDR1 and CDR2: SGHDT, YYEEEE.

The V gene is TRBV7-2, the J gene TRBJ1-2; tentative D call: TRBD1 (6 bases). Trimming took off 3 bases at V and 2 bases at J, with 13 bases between the two ends. Germline V lookup: CDR1 SGHTA, CDR2 FQGNSA. The CDR3 covers 15 residues. The CDR3 nucleotides are TGTGCCAGCAGCTTGTCTGTGGGACAAAACTATGGCTACACCTTC. The encoded protein is CASSLSVGQNYGYTF.

The gene calls are TRBV3-1 (or the pseudogene TRBV3-2) and TRBJ2-7; 9 bases line up with TRBD2. V gave up 3 bases and J gave up 5 bases; unmatched junction bases: 5. Germline V gives CDR1 LGHDT, CDR2 YNNKEL (reference sequence). This CDR3 has 14 residues. The CDR3 DNA reads TGTGCCAGCAGCCATGGGACTAGCAGGCACGAGCAGTACTTC. This gives the protein CASSHGTSRHEQYF.

The CDR3 sequence is CASSYRQRGFSYEQYF. Here the CDR3 DNA reads TGTGCCAGCAGTTACCGCCAGCGGGGGTTCTCCTACGAGCAGTACTTC. This sequence joins TRBV6-5 and TRBJ2-7, with 8 bases that match TRBD2. Unmatched junction bases numbered 6, after V lost 2 bases and J lost 0 bases. CDR3 length: 16 amino acids. Germline values: CDR1 MNHEY, CDR2 SVGAGI.

This chain connects TRBV18 to TRBJ2-5; perhaps TRBD2 as D (6 bases). CDR1 is KGHSH, CDR2 LQKENI, per germline. The V and J ends lost 1 base and 5 bases respectively, with 14 bases between them. The CDR3 length is 15 residues. The CDR3 sequence: CASSPRPSEAETQYF. The CDR3 bases are TGTGCCAGCTCACCACGTCCTAGCGAGGCGGAGACCCAGTACTTC.

This chain uses TRBV28 with TRBJ1-1, with D hard to call. The V end lost 6 bases, the J end lost 5 bases, and 16 bases lay between the germline ends. Germline V gene sequence: CDR1 MDHEN, CDR2 SYDVKM. The CDR3 runs 14 residues. CDR3: CASSRPAISTEAFF. CDR3 DNA sequence: TGTGCCAGCAGCCGCCCGGCGATTTCAACTGAAGCTTTCTTT.

This clone was observed once. The CDR3 region has the DNA TGTGCCAGTAGGTGGGGGATGAACACTGAAGCTTTCTTT. Translated: CASRWGMNTEAFF. The chain uses TRBV19 and TRBJ1-1; D is possibly TRBD1 (5 bases). The CDR3 has 13 residues. V lost 6 bases and J 0 bases, leaving 8 bases between the germline ends. Germline CDR1 is LNHDA and CDR2 is SQIVND (reference sequence).

The chain employs TRBV14 and TRBJ2-5; TRBD1 might be the D (5 bases). Germline values: CDR1 SGHDN, CDR2 FVKESK. V lost 1 base to trimming and J lost 5 bases, with 11 bases between them. This CDR3 is 14 amino acids long. This chain's CDR3 is CASSQGQRGETQYF. The CDR3 DNA is TGTGCCAGCAGCCAAGGCCAAAGGGGTGAGACCCAGTACTTC.

The J gene is TRBJ2-7, the V gene TRBV27, with D unresolved. The CDR3 covers 14 residues. Germline CDR1 reads MNHEY; CDR2 reads SMNVEV (reference sequence). V dropped 4 bases and J dropped 1 base, with 11 bases sitting between them. DNA for the CDR3: TGTGCCAGCAGTTCATCCTTGTGGTCCTACGAGCAGTACTTC. Its protein product is CASSSSLWSYEQYF.

This clone was detected once. The gene calls are TRBV5-4 and TRBJ1-2; perhaps TRBD1 as D (5 bases). There are 16 residues in the CDR3. The germline CDR1 and CDR2 sequences are SGHNT and YYREEE (reference sequence). V lost 4 bases and J 3 bases, leaving 19 bases between the germline ends. The CDR3 sequence: CASSLKGRDGHYGYTF. As DNA, the CDR3 is TGTGCCAGCAGCCTCAAGGGACGGGACGGACACTATGGCTACACCTTC.

The chain combines TRBV6-4 with TRBJ1-1; D is unclear. This CDR3 has 13 amino acids. CDR1 is MRHNA, CDR2 SNTAGT, per germline. Trimming removed 0 bases from V and 0 bases from J, with 2 bases in between. The CDR3 nucleotides read TGTGCCAGCAGTGACTCCTTGAACACTGAAGCTTTCTTT. Translation gives CASSDSLNTEAFF.

This chain uses TRBV28 with TRBJ2-7; TRBD2 aligns across 7 bases. From germline, CDR1 is MDHEN and CDR2 SYDVKM. After removal of 6 bases from V and 5 bases from J, the junction contained 4 bases not matched to a gene. The CDR3 extends over 12 amino acids. CDR3 sequence reads: CASSQGRDEQYF. DNA of the CDR3: TGTGCCAGCAGCCAAGGGAGGGACGAGCAGTACTTC.

This clone was seen a handful of times. The chain has TRBV5-1 and TRBJ2-6; 9 nucleotides agree with TRBD1. J was trimmed by 2 bases and V by 4 bases; bases with no gene match: 1. Per the germline V gene, CDR1 is SGHRS and CDR2 is YFSETQ. This CDR3 is 15 amino acids long. CDR3 loop: CASSTGGAGANVLTF. CDR3 bases: TGCGCCAGCAGCACAGGGGGCGCTGGGGCCAACGTCCTGACTTTC.

This clone was detected only a few times. The V gene is TRBV28, the J gene TRBJ1-5; 9 positions match TRBD1. With 3 bases clipped from V and 8 bases from J, the junction kept 14 bases outside the gene matches. The CDR3 covers 17 residues. CDR1 is MDHEN, CDR2 SYDVKM, per germline. The CDR3 nucleotides read TGTGCCAGCAGTTTGGGGAAATCAGGGACAGGGTTTAAGCCCCAGCATTTT. Its protein product is CASSLGKSGTGFKPQHF.

The chain is built from TRBV11-2 and TRBJ2-3, with a weak D call TRBD1 (6 bases). CDR3 size: 16 residues. V shed 5 bases and J shed 2 bases, with 17 bases lying between them. From germline, CDR1 is SGHAT and CDR2 FQNNGV. For the CDR3, the DNA is TGTGCCAGCAGCCAACTCGCCAGACAGGCCACAGATACGCAGTATTTT. Its translation: CASSQLARQATDTQYF.

The rearrangement uses TRBV19 and TRBJ2-4, with D perhaps TRBD1 (5 bases). Germline V gene sequence: CDR1 LNHDA, CDR2 SQIVND (reference sequence). The CDR3 has 14 amino acids. V was pared by 3 bases and J by 1 base, with 7 bases between. This chain's CDR3 is CASSMSGAKNIQYF. The CDR3 DNA reads as TGTGCCAGTAGTATGTCAGGGGCCAAAAACATTCAGTACTTC.